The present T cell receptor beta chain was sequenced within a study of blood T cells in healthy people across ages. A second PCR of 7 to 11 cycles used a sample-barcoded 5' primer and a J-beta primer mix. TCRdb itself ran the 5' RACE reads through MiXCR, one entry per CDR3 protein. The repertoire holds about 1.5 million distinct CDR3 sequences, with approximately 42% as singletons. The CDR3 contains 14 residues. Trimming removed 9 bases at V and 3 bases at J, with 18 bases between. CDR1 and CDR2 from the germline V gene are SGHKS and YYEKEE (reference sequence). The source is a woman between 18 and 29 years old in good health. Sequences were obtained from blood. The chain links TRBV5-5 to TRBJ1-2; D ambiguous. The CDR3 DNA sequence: TGTGCCACCGGTTCCCCCCCCCAGCACTATGGCTACACCTTC. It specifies CATGSPPQHYGYTF.